What follows are 21 T cell receptor beta chains derived from one specimen sequenced in a study of blood T cell repertoires in COVID-19. Only in-frame clones appear in the TCRdb table, and some are missing; sequencing was by immunoSEQ multiplex PCR. Of 65,000 to 85,000 clones detected, about nine tenths appear once; the ten largest clones hold less than 8.5%. Sequenced input: peripheral blood. These receptor sequences come from a human donor in a cohort sampled during active COVID-19.

The V and J genes are TRBV28 and TRBJ2-7; no reliable D call. CDR3 size: 14 residues. CDR1 and CDR2 from the germline V gene are MDHEN and SYDVKM. The V end was cut by 2 bases, the J end by 3 bases, with 11 bases between. The CDR3 sequence is CASSLHHSGYEQYF. The CDR3 DNA is TGTGCCAGCAGTTTACATCACAGTGGCTACGAGCAGTACTTC.

The rearrangement joins TRBV4-1 to TRBJ1-2; D unresolved. V lost 0 bases to trimming and J lost 6 bases, with 11 bases between them. Germline-derived CDR1 and CDR2 are MGHRA and YSYEKL. The CDR3 runs 14 residues. The CDR3 DNA follows: TGCGCCAGCAGCCAAGATAGGCTGGCGGATGGCTACACCTTC. Residues: CASSQDRLADGYTF.

V usage is TRBV29-1 and J usage is TRBJ2-7, with 7 bases aligning to TRBD1. Germline V gives CDR1 SQVTM, CDR2 ANQGSEA. J gave up 2 bases and V 1 base, and 5 bases lay outside the gene matches. This CDR3 is built from 14 residues. The CDR3 nucleotides are TGCAGCGTTGAAGGGGCCGGGACAGCCTACGAGCAGTACTTC. The encoded protein is CSVEGAGTAYEQYF.

The rearrangement links TRBV28 to TRBJ1-5, with 7 bases aligning to TRBD1. V gave up 9 bases and J gave up 6 bases; unmatched junction bases: 5. This CDR3 has 12 amino acids. Germline lookup yields CDR1 MDHEN and CDR2 SYDVKM. DNA of the CDR3: TGTGCCAGTCGGACAGGAGGTCAGCCCCAGCATTTT. Translation: CASRTGGQPQHF.

This chain uses TRBV21-1 with TRBJ1-5. TRBV21-1 is tagged as a pseudogene. This CDR3 is 17 amino acids long. The CDR3 nucleotides are TGTGCCAGCAGCCCCGAGCGGGGGGGCGGGGGAGGTCAGCCCCAGCATTTT. Protein sequence: CASSPERGGGGGQPQHF.

This clone was recorded only once. This chain links TRBV28 with TRBJ2-3; 16 nucleotides agree with TRBD2. This CDR3 has 19 amino acids. The V and J ends lost 5 bases and 5 bases, in that order; junction bases with no gene match: 13. The V gene's germline CDR1 is MDHEN and CDR2 SYDVKM. The CDR3 is CASSPVLGLAGGLIDTQYF. CDR3 DNA: TGTGCCAGCAGTCCCGTCCTGGGACTAGCGGGGGGGCTCATAGATACGCAGTATTTT.

V and J are TRBV4-3 and TRBJ2-2; D is unclear. Trimming cost V 1 base and J 5 bases, with 8 bases left between them. The CDR3 is made up of 14 amino acids. Per germline, CDR1 LGHNA and CDR2 YSLEER. The CDR3: CASSQGRITGELFF. The CDR3, as DNA: TGCGCCAGCAGCCAAGGCAGGATTACCGGGGAGCTGTTTTTT.

The rearrangement joins TRBV9 to TRBJ1-2; the match to TRBD1 covers 9 bases. Germline assignment: CDR1 SGDLS and CDR2 YYNGEE. Unmatched junction bases numbered 9, after V lost 4 bases and J lost 2 bases. The CDR3 spans 16 residues. CDR3 sequence reads: CASSPITGGANYGYTF. Here the CDR3 DNA reads TGTGCCAGCAGCCCGATTACAGGGGGCGCGAACTATGGCTACACCTTC.

This clone occurred once. The genes are TRBV7-9 and TRBJ2-3; tentative D call: TRBD2 (6 bases). The CDR3 is made up of 16 amino acids. Trimming shortened V by 5 bases and J by 0 bases, and 15 bases separated the two germline ends. In germline, CDR1 is SEHNR, CDR2 FQNEAQ (reference sequence). The CDR3 region has the DNA TGTGCCAGCAGCCTCGGGACTTCTCCTAGCACAGATACGCAGTATTTT. Protein product: CASSLGTSPSTDTQYF.

This chain uses TRBV4-3 with TRBJ1-2; no clear D. Germline V CDR1 and CDR2: LGHNA, YSLEER. The CDR3 runs 15 residues. Trimming shortened V by 1 base and J by 8 bases, and 17 bases separated the two germline ends. The CDR3 here is CASSQGPGVEGGYTF. The CDR3 DNA is TGCGCCAGCAGCCAAGGCCCCGGGGTGGAGGGAGGCTACACCTTC.

The chain uses TRBV6-2 or TRBV6-3 and TRBJ2-1; 10 nucleotides align to TRBD2. V lost 4 bases to trimming and J lost 4 bases; unmatched junction nucleotides: 4. The CDR3 is made up of 15 amino acids. Germline V gene data show CDR1 as MNHEY and CDR2 as SVGEGT. The CDR3 coding sequence is TGTGCCAGCAGTTCCAGCGGGGGGGCTTACAATGAGCAGTTCTTC. This encodes CASSSSGGAYNEQFF.

The V call is TRBV2, the J call TRBJ1-4; the D is unclear. This CDR3 has 15 amino acids. V shed 9 bases and J shed 0 bases, with 14 bases lying between them. CDR1 and CDR2 from the germline V gene are SNHLY and FYNNEI. The CDR3 reads CASTFIATTNEKLFF. As DNA, the CDR3 is TGTGCCAGTACTTTTATCGCTACAACTAATGAAAAACTGTTTTTT.

The count of this clone is one. The J gene is TRBJ1-2, the V gene TRBV9; TRBD1 matches at 8 bases. The ends lost 0 bases at V and 7 bases at J; junction bases unmatched: 11. This CDR3 comprises 16 residues. CDR1 and CDR2 from the germline V gene are SGDLS and YYNGEE. DNA of the CDR3: TGTGCCAGCAGCGTAGCTACGGCAGGGGGCGCGAGTGGCTACACCTTC. As protein: CASSVATAGGASGYTF.

This chain connects TRBV5-6 to TRBJ2-7; 7 positions match TRBD1. This CDR3 comprises 14 residues. With 4 bases clipped from V and 6 bases from J, the junction kept 10 bases outside the gene matches. Germline CDR1 reads SGHDT; CDR2 reads YYEEEE. The CDR3 nucleotides read TGTGCCAGCAGCCAAGGGCAACAGGGGAGCGAGCAGTACTTC. It specifies CASSQGQQGSEQYF. Combining the CDR3 with reference TRBV5-6 and TRBJ2-7 gives the whole variable domain DAGVTQSPTHLIKTRGQQVTLRCSPKSGHDTVSWYQQALGQGPQFIFQYYEEEERQRGNFPDRFSGHQFPNYSSELNVNALLLGDSALYLCASSQGQQGSEQYFGPGTRLTVT.

The V call is TRBV10-2, the J call TRBJ1-5; D unresolved. The CDR3 has 13 residues. Trimming pared 6 bases from V and 4 bases from J, leaving 10 bases between. From germline, CDR1 is WSHSY and CDR2 SAAADI. The CDR3 reads CASSVTANQPQHF. The CDR3 DNA reads TGCGCCAGCAGCGTGACTGCTAATCAGCCCCAGCATTTT.

V gene TRBV28 combines with J gene TRBJ1-6; D may be TRBD1 (6 bases). There are 15 residues in the CDR3. From germline, CDR1 is MDHEN and CDR2 SYDVKM. V lost 2 bases and J 7 bases, leaving 12 bases between the germline ends. CDR3 loop: CASSLVGRGNSPLHF. The CDR3 nucleotides read TGTGCCAGCAGTTTAGTAGGCAGGGGAAATTCACCCCTCCACTTT.

The chain joins TRBV27 to TRBJ2-7; 8 bases are shared with TRBD1. Germline V gene lookup returns CDR1 MNHEY and CDR2 SMNVEV (reference sequence). Unmatched junction bases numbered 9, after V lost 5 bases and J lost 3 bases. This CDR3 has 15 amino acids. The CDR3 sequence: CASSLLTGVYYEQYF. The CDR3, as DNA: TGTGCCAGCAGTCTGCTGACAGGGGTCTACTACGAGCAGTACTTC.

In this sample, this clone turned up once. CDR3 in DNA: TGTGCCAGCAGTTACTCTACGGACAGCTACGAGCAGTACTTC. Translated: CASSYSTDSYEQYF. This chain links TRBV6-2 or TRBV6-3 with TRBJ2-7, with D possibly being TRBD1 (6 bases). The length of the CDR3 is 14 residues. Germline CDR1 reads MNHEY; CDR2 reads SVGEGT. V dropped 0 bases and J dropped 3 bases, with 9 bases sitting between them.

This clone was recorded once. V usage is TRBV6-5 and J usage is TRBJ1-2; tentative D call: TRBD1 (6 bases). The V and J ends lost 0 bases and 5 bases respectively, with 10 bases between them. This CDR3 spans 14 amino acids. Germline CDR1 reads MNHEY; CDR2 reads SVGAGI. The CDR3 is CASSYSGQSYGYTF. CDR3 DNA: TGTGCCAGCAGTTACTCCGGACAGTCTTATGGCTACACCTTC.

The rearrangement links TRBV18 to TRBJ2-7; possibly TRBD1 for D (5 bases). CDR3 length equals 15 residues. Trimming took 3 bases from V and 0 from J, leaving 12 bases between them. Germline V lookup: CDR1 KGHSH, CDR2 LQKENI. The CDR3 protein is CASSPEQDNSYEQYF. The CDR3 DNA follows: TGTGCCAGCTCACCGGAACAGGACAACTCCTACGAGCAGTACTTC.

This clone turned up a few times. The CDR3 protein is CASSWDSGKPQHF. CDR3 in DNA: TGTGCCAGTAGTTGGGACAGTGGGAAGCCCCAGCATTTT. The V gene is TRBV19, the J gene TRBJ1-5; the match to TRBD1 covers 7 bases. Germline CDR1 reads LNHDA; CDR2 reads SQIVND (reference sequence). This CDR3 contains 13 residues. J lost 8 bases, V lost 5 bases, and 6 bases had no gene match.